The subject of this entry is one T cell receptor (beta chain). The data were taken from a study of blood T cells in healthy people across ages. A second roughly 7 to 12 cycle PCR used barcoded and J-beta primers. TCRdb re-analysed the 5' RACE reads in MiXCR, keeping a single row per CDR3 protein. This table holds about 1.4 million distinct CDR3 sequences, around 59% found once. V was pared by 1 base and J by 0 bases, with 12 bases between. This CDR3 is 16 amino acids long. CDR1 and CDR2 from the germline V gene are SGHTA and FQGNSA. The sample comprised blood. The TCR sequence derives from a man aged 18-30 years in good health. V is TRBV7-2 and J is TRBJ1-1, with D possibly being TRBD1 (5 bases). In DNA, the CDR3 is TGTGCCAGCAGCTTAGAGGACATCGGGGTGAACACTGAAGCTTTCTTT. Translating it yields CASSLEDIGVNTEAFF.